This TCR beta chain came from a study of T cell repertoires in cytomegalovirus infection. The study's findings and limits: Dominant in the ex vivo response were TCR beta clonotypes restricted by HLA-C and specific for CMV.

This clonotype has at least ten counts. The target antigen is unknown. Trimming took off 6 bases at V and 3 bases at J, with 14 bases between the two ends. The CDR3 totals 14 residues. Per the germline V gene, CDR1 is MDHEN and CDR2 is SYDVKM. TCRdb ran MiXCR on the reads and lists one entry per CDR3 protein. The table has fewer than 300,000 distinct CDR3 sequences, over 20% seen once. Sequenced: PBMCs. This sequence was found in a human donor in good health (CMV status not recorded). Some clones in this sample may be carry-over from other donors' samples. The rearrangement joins TRBV28 to TRBJ1-1; TRBD1 might be the D (5 bases). The CDR3 DNA reads TGTGCCAGCAGGCGAGAGGGGTCGGACACTGAAGCTTTCTTT. Amino acid sequence: CASRREGSDTEAFF.